This TCR beta chain was sequenced for a study of Ad26.COV2.S vaccination and SARS-CoV-2 variants (dated by TCRdb to the early 2020s). As for the study more broadly: Vaccine-arm donors came from COV1001, a multicentre, randomized, double-blind, placebo-controlled phase I-IIa trial of Ad26.COV2.S in healthy adults. Dosing of Ad26.COV2.S was intramuscular, at either 5x10^10 or 1x10^11 viral particles, delivered as one shot or as two shots spaced 56 days apart. TCRbeta repertoire sequencing served as the tool for gauging how specific and how broad the SARS-CoV-2-reactive T cell receptors were following Ad26.COV2.S vaccination. A total of some 30 samples were included in the TCR-sequenced set, comprising roughly 19 Ad26.COV2.S vaccine recipients, 5 placebo recipients and 8 SARS-CoV-2 convalescent individuals. Trial participants were randomized into five groups of five: low-dose or high-dose Ad26.COV2.S given once or twice, or placebo on both occasions. Investigators remained blinded to trial group allocation during experiments and outcome assessment. The full study reports these points: Vaccine and placebo recipients had similar non-spike TCR breadth, a finding consistent with the vaccine containing only spike. The authors noted that total T cell responses may have been underestimated by the TCR breadth and depth analyses. The study lacked the statistical power to compare responses across vaccine doses or regimens. Spike-specific TCR breadth was higher in Ad26.COV2.S recipients than in placebo recipients (P = 0.0014). After vaccination, substantial breadth of spike-specific CD8+ and CD4+ T cell responses was reported.

V loses 4 bases of germline sequence and J loses 1 base, and the interval between the two ends is 10 bases. For CDR1 and CDR2, the germline V gene lists SQVTM and ANQGSEA. The CDR3 numbers 13 residues from cysteine through phenylalanine. Left in the record is the CDR3 DNA by itself, 39 bases read in frame from the first base. The treatment or condition tag for this specimen amounts to: around 19 received Ad26.COV2.S at low or high dose, single or two shots; roughly 5 received placebo; per-sample allocation not given. Repertoires of vaccine and placebo recipients were sequenced from samples taken on day 63 after the first injection. In Cohort 1b, some 25 adults aged 18-55 years were enrolled at a single site in Boston, USA, between 29 July and 7 August 2020. As a vaccine, Ad26.COV2.S was a replication-incompetent adenovirus type 26 vector that expressed a prefusion-stabilized SARS-CoV-2 spike protein derived from the original Wuhan strain.

TCRbeta CDR3 regions were sequenced with the immunoSEQ Assay. After extraction, genomic DNA underwent amplification by bias-controlled multiplex PCR, followed by high-throughput sequencing. Turning to the authors' computational methods: To quantify the absolute abundance of every unique TCRbeta CDR3 region, sequences were collapsed and filtered. T cell fraction was estimated by normalizing TCRbeta template counts to usable DNA, with usable DNA measured through amplification of reference genes found in all nucleated cells. Repertoire TCRs were annotated as SARS-CoV-2-specific when V gene, CDR3 amino acid sequence and J gene were exactly matched to a known reactive TCR set. The reference SARS-CoV-2 TCR set was obtained from MIRA and was filtered for enrichment in COVID-19-positive ImmuneCODE repertoires, whereby public or cross-reactive TCRs were removed. Using the MIRA antigens, annotated TCRs were further analysed by specific ORF or by position within an ORF. Depth was the summed frequency of annotated unique rearrangements, while breadth was defined as annotated unique rearrangements over total unique productive rearrangements. Two-sided Wilcoxon rank-sum tests were applied when comparing TCR breadth between groups. TCRdb retrieved this table from immuneACCESS and kept in-frame rearrangements only. Not all clones are present; in checked studies, unresolved V genes account for under half, and no reason is known for the remainder. Clone size and the V and J calls come from that table; the DNA yielded D and trimming. Within this sample are hundreds of thousands of clones, with about four fifths of them counted one time only. The ten biggest clones cover about 8% of the sample.

About this clone itself: Its antigen is still unknown. No much larger clone is present one base from it, and per-base qualities are unavailable.

The origin of this receptor is a person between 18 and 65 years old who received the Ad26.COV2.S COVID-19 vaccine or a placebo. This sequence uses TRBV29-1 and TRBJ1-2, with the D gene not confidently named. The source material was peripheral blood, sampled in a trial of Ad26.COV2.S vaccine versus placebo. The CDR3 region has the sequence CSVGTGLNYGYTF. The DNA sequence is TGCAGCGTTGGAACCGGTCTTAACTATGGCTACACCTTC.